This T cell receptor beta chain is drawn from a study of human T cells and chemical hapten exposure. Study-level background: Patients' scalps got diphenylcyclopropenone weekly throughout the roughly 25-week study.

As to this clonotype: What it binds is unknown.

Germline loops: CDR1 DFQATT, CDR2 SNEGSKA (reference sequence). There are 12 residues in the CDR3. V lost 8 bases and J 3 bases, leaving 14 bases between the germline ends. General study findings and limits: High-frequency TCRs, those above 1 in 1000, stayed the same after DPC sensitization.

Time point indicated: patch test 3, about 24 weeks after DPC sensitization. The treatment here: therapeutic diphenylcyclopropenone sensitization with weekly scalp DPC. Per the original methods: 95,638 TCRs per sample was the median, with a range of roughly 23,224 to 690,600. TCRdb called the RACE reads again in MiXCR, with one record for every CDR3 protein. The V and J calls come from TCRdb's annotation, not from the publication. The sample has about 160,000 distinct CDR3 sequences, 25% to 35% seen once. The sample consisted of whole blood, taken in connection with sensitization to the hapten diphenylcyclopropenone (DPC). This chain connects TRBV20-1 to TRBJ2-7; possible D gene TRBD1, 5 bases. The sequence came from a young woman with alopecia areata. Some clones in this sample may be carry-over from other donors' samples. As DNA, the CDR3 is TGCAGTCCAGGATCTAGGGGCTACGAGCAGTACTTC. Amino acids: CSPGSRGYEQYF.